The 12 T cell receptor beta chains below all came from one sample that was sequenced in a study of blood T cell repertoires in COVID-19. The method was immunoSEQ multiplex PCR; TCRdb's version includes in-frame clones alone and lacks a portion of them. The profile shows some 300,000 clones, 70% to 90% of them singletons. Sequenced input: PBMCs or T cells enriched from blood (not recorded which). Receptors were obtained from a woman in her thirties who had recovered from COVID-19.

The J gene is TRBJ1-1, the V gene TRBV12-3 or TRBV12-4, with D possibly TRBD1 on 6 matching bases. V was cut by 4 bases and J by 6 bases, with 12 bases left in between. The CDR3 is made up of 13 amino acids. CDR3: CASSSRQDSEAFF. The CDR3 DNA is TGTGCCAGCAGTTCTAGACAGGATTCTGAAGCTTTCTTT.

The chain recombines TRBV28 with TRBJ1-2; D uncertain. The CDR3 sequence is 12 residues long. The germline CDR1 and CDR2 sequences are MDHEN and SYDVKM. With 4 bases removed from V and 3 bases from J, the gap between germline ends came to 6 bases. CDR3 sequence (DNA): TGTGCCAGCAGTTCCCGGTACTATGGCTACACCTTC. It translates to CASSSRYYGYTF.

The chain links TRBV4-1 to TRBJ1-3; 10 bases fit TRBD1. The ends lost 1 base at V and 7 bases at J; junction bases unmatched: 4. CDR3 length: 15 residues. Germline-derived CDR1 and CDR2 are MGHRA and YSYEKL. In DNA, the CDR3 is TGCGCCAGCAGCCAAGGGGACAGGGGAAGGAACACCATATATTTT. The encoded protein is CASSQGDRGRNTIYF.

This clone was counted a few times. The V call is TRBV9, the J call TRBJ1-4; D is perhaps TRBD1 (6 bases). In germline, CDR1 is SGDLS, CDR2 YYNGEE. Trimming took 3 bases from V and 8 from J, leaving 17 bases between them. The CDR3 spans 15 residues. The CDR3 protein is CASSAEWGRGEKLFF. In nucleotides, the CDR3 is TGTGCCAGCAGCGCCGAGTGGGGGCGAGGGGAAAAACTGTTTTTT. Full variable domain (outside the CDR3, taken from reference TRBV9 and TRBJ1-4): DSGVTQTPKHLITATGQRVTLRCSPRSGDLSVYWYQQSLDQGLQFLIQYYNGEERAKGNILERFSAQQFPDLHSELNLSSLELGDSALYFCASSAEWGRGEKLFFGSGTQLSVL.

The rearrangement joins TRBV27 to TRBJ2-5; the D gene is possibly TRBD2 (6 bases). Germline CDR1 is MNHEY and CDR2 is SMNVEV (reference sequence). CDR3 length: 15 residues. V lost 5 bases and J 2 bases, leaving 15 bases between the germline ends. CDR3 region: CASSPFGGIQETQYF. For the CDR3, the DNA is TGTGCCAGCAGTCCTTTTGGGGGGATTCAAGAGACCCAGTACTTC.

The V gene is TRBV20-1, the J gene TRBJ1-1; D gene unclear. Germline CDR1 reads DFQATT; CDR2 reads SNEGSKA (reference sequence). CDR3 size: 13 residues. The germline V and J ends were trimmed by 3 bases and 0 bases, with 8 bases remaining between them. The CDR3 DNA sequence: TGCAGTGCTAGTTGGCTCATGAACACTGAAGCTTTCTTT. Its translation: CSASWLMNTEAFF.

V and J are TRBV15 and TRBJ1-5, with D tentatively TRBD1 (5 bases). CDR3 length equals 14 residues. V dropped 1 base and J dropped 5 bases, with 9 bases sitting between them. The V gene's germline CDR1 is LNHNV and CDR2 YYDKDF (reference sequence). The chain's CDR3 is CATSRARQYQPQHF. CDR3 coding DNA: TGTGCCACCAGCAGAGCGAGACAGTATCAGCCCCAGCATTTT.

The rearrangement links TRBV4-3 to TRBJ2-7; 7 bases are a match to TRBD2. After removal of 0 bases from V and 0 bases from J, the junction contained 2 bases not matched to a gene. Germline CDR1 reads LGHNA; CDR2 reads YSLEER. The CDR3 spans 15 residues. The CDR3 nucleotides are TGCGCCAGCAGCCAAGAGTGGGGGGGCTCCTACGAGCAGTACTTC. Its translation is CASSQEWGGSYEQYF.

The V and J genes are TRBV6-1 and TRBJ1-6; D call uncertain. The CDR3 covers 14 residues. Germline CDR1 reads MNHNS; CDR2 reads SASEGT. V lost 3 bases, J lost 7 bases, and 10 bases lay in between. As DNA, the CDR3 is TGTGCCAGCAGTGACCGCGGAGGAAATTCACCCCTCCACTTT. It translates to CASSDRGGNSPLHF.

This chain joins TRBV7-8 and TRBJ1-3, with TRBD1 matching over 7 bases. CDR1 and CDR2 from the germline V gene are SGHVS and FQNEAQ. The CDR3 has 14 amino acids. The junction had 7 bases not matched to a gene; V was cut back by 5 bases and J by 6 bases. CDR3 nucleotides: TGTGCCAGCAGCCTACAGGGGCAGGCAAACACCATATATTTT. Translated: CASSLQGQANTIYF.

The V call is TRBV6-5, the J call TRBJ1-2; unclear D gene. The CDR3 spans 14 residues. V shed 6 bases and J shed 6 bases, with 17 bases lying between them. CDR1 MNHEY and CDR2 SVGAGI come from the germline V gene. The CDR3 sequence: CASRASTQEHGYTF. CDR3 in DNA: TGTGCCAGCAGAGCCAGTACTCAGGAACATGGCTACACCTTC.

The chain has TRBV2 and TRBJ1-2, with 8 bases identical to TRBD1. V lost 6 bases, J lost 4 bases, and 7 bases stayed unmatched. This CDR3 has 14 residues. CDR1 is SNHLY and CDR2 is FYNNEI in the germline V gene. Here the CDR3 reads CASSSTGVGYGYTF. Here the CDR3 DNA reads TGTGCCAGCAGCTCGACAGGGGTTGGCTATGGCTACACCTTC.